Each of the 17 T cell receptor beta chains below was sequenced from the same sample in a study of neurological immune-mediated disorders. TCRdb re-called the 5' RACE reads through MiXCR, storing one row per CDR3 protein. Of roughly 60,000 distinct CDR3 sequences in the sample, roughly 11% were seen once. Sequencing was performed on PBMCs. The source of these receptors is a man in his sixties in good health.

This clonotype was seen many times. The chain links TRBV15 to TRBJ1-6; possibly TRBD1 for D (5 bases). V lost 4 bases to trimming and J lost 9 bases, with 16 bases between them. The CDR3 length is 15 residues. Germline V gene sequence: CDR1 LNHNV, CDR2 YYDKDF (reference sequence). CDR3 loop: CATSKAQGITSPLHF. CDR3 DNA sequence: TGTGCCACCAGCAAGGCCCAGGGAATTACTTCACCCCTCCACTTT.

This clonotype was seen many times. The chain uses TRBV20-1 and TRBJ2-3; 9 bases map to TRBD2. This CDR3 comprises 15 residues. CDR1 and CDR2 from the germline V gene are DFQATT and SNEGSKA (reference sequence). The junction had 7 bases not matched to a gene; V was cut back by 4 bases and J by 2 bases. The CDR3 DNA sequence: TGCAGTGCTACCAACCTAGCGGGGTACACAGATACGCAGTATTTT. Translated, it gives CSATNLAGYTDTQYF.

This clonotype came up many times. This rearrangement joins TRBV3-1 to TRBJ1-5; D is undetermined. CDR3 length equals 13 residues. V lost 0 bases, J lost 7 bases, and 7 bases lay in between. CDR1 and CDR2 (germline): LGHDT, YNNKEL (reference sequence). Written as DNA, the CDR3 is TGTGCCAGCAGCCAAGATCTGATCCAGCCCCAGCATTTT. This sequence encodes CASSQDLIQPQHF. Combining the CDR3 with reference TRBV3-1 and TRBJ1-5 gives the whole variable domain DTAVSQTPKYLVTQMGNDKSIKCEQNLGHDTMYWYKQDSKKFLKIMFSYNNKELIINETVPNRFSPKSPDKAHLNLHINSLELGDSAVYFCASSQDLIQPQHFGDGTRLSIL.

This clonotype was picked up many times. The V call is TRBV24-1, the J call TRBJ1-1, with a possible D match to TRBD1 (5 bases). Germline CDR1 KGHDR, CDR2 SFDVKD. V was trimmed by 8 bases and J by 1 base, leaving 7 bases between them. The CDR3 consists of 12 residues. As DNA, the CDR3 is TGTGCCACCAAGGGGCCGAACACTGAAGCTTTCTTT. This gives the protein CATKGPNTEAFF.

This clonotype occurred a few times. V gene TRBV12-3 or TRBV12-4 combines with J gene TRBJ2-5, with 7 bases identical to TRBD2. J lost 5 bases, V lost 2 bases, and 5 bases had no gene match. This CDR3 comprises 14 residues. CDR3 residues: CASSLSGAPETQYF. CDR3 DNA sequence: TGTGCCAGCAGTTTAAGCGGGGCCCCGGAGACCCAGTACTTC.

In this sample, this clonotype turned up many times. The chain employs TRBV20-1 and TRBJ1-1; the D is unclear. Per the germline V gene, CDR1 is DFQATT and CDR2 is SNEGSKA (reference sequence). V was shortened by 2 bases and J by 4 bases, with 8 bases between the two germline ends. This CDR3 spans 12 amino acids. The CDR3 nucleotides read TGCAGTGCTAGATTAGGTGTCACTGAAGCTTTCTTT. Protein: CSARLGVTEAFF.

This clonotype occurred many times. The rearrangement links TRBV5-1 to TRBJ2-5, with TRBD1 matching over 9 bases. This CDR3 has 17 amino acids. In germline, CDR1 is SGHRS, CDR2 YFSETQ. The junction had 14 bases not matched to a gene; V was cut back by 4 bases and J by 4 bases. The CDR3 here is CASSVEGGQGMRETQYF. The CDR3 DNA reads as TGCGCCAGCAGCGTAGAAGGAGGACAGGGGATGCGAGAGACCCAGTACTTC.

This clonotype has more than one count but fewer than ten. A junction boundary mismatches the germline segment, possibly from a read error. V gene TRBV7-8 combines with J gene TRBJ2-1, with 11 nucleotides matching TRBD2. The CDR3 loop spans 16 amino acids. The germline CDR1 and CDR2 sequences are SGHVS and FQNEAQ. The CDR3 protein is CTSTPPGTSGFNEQFF. The CDR3 nucleotides read TGTACCAGCACCCCCCCCGGGACTAGCGGTTTCAATGAGCAGTTCTTC.

This clonotype occurred many times. The chain combines TRBV7-8 with TRBJ1-1; D might be TRBD1 (6 bases). The germline V gene encodes CDR1 SGHVS and CDR2 FQNEAQ. Trimming removed 2 bases at V and 3 bases at J, with 16 bases between. The CDR3 runs 16 residues. The CDR3 bases are TGTGCCAGCAGCTTACCAGGGGTCAGCAGGGACACTGAAGCTTTCTTT. It yields the protein CASSLPGVSRDTEAFF.

This clonotype was detected many times. The chain recombines TRBV4-3 with TRBJ2-5, with unresolved D. V was shortened by 0 bases and J by 3 bases, with 8 bases between the two germline ends. The CDR3 is 14 residues long. Germline CDR1 is LGHNA and CDR2 is YSLEER. CDR3 protein: CASSQDWNEETQYF. The CDR3 DNA sequence: TGCGCCAGCAGCCAAGATTGGAATGAAGAGACCCAGTACTTC.

This clonotype was detected ten times or more. The rearrangement joins TRBV7-9 to TRBJ1-2; the D is unclear. The CDR3 length is 12 residues. Trimming took 5 bases from V and 8 from J, leaving 12 bases between them. Looked up from germline, CDR1 is SEHNR and CDR2 is FQNEAQ (reference sequence). The CDR3 bases are TGTGCCAGCAGCCTCGGGCGGGGAGGCTACACCTTC. It encodes CASSLGRGGYTF.

This clonotype came up many times. V gene TRBV20-1 combines with J gene TRBJ2-1; no reliable D call. Germline CDR1 and CDR2: DFQATT and SNEGSKA (reference sequence). The CDR3 is made up of 14 amino acids. Trimming pared 0 bases from V and 7 bases from J, leaving 13 bases between. DNA of the CDR3: TGCAGTGCTAGAGATCCAGCCGTTCCTAATGAGCAGTTCTTC. This gives the protein CSARDPAVPNEQFF.

This clonotype was found many times. The chain recombines TRBV5-1 with TRBJ1-1; weak D call: TRBD1 (5 bases). Trimming cost V 6 bases and J 5 bases, with 11 bases left between them. The CDR3 has 12 amino acids. Germline CDR1 is SGHRS and CDR2 is YFSETQ. The CDR3 region is CASTLEGTEAFF. CDR3 bases: TGCGCCAGCACCCTGGAGGGGACTGAAGCTTTCTTT.

This clonotype showed up many times. CDR3 region: CASSFQGAHMNTEAFF. As DNA, the CDR3 is TGCGCCAGCAGCTTTCAGGGGGCGCACATGAACACTGAAGCTTTCTTT. The chain combines TRBV5-1 with TRBJ1-1; 8 nucleotides align to TRBD1. This CDR3 has 16 residues. V trimming: 2 bases; J trimming: 0 bases; junction bases outside the gene matches: 6. CDR1 SGHRS and CDR2 YFSETQ come from the germline V gene.

This clonotype was recorded many times. The chain links TRBV4-3 to TRBJ2-2; D is perhaps TRBD2 (7 bases). V was shortened by 5 bases and J by 4 bases, with 11 bases between the two germline ends. The length of the CDR3 is 14 residues. Germline V gene data show CDR1 as LGHNA and CDR2 as YSLEER. CDR3 protein: CASSLGGVTGELFF. The CDR3 DNA sequence: TGCGCCAGCAGCTTAGGGGGGGTCACCGGGGAGCTGTTTTTT.

The table lists this clonotype with many counts. V is TRBV7-2 and J is TRBJ2-3, with D perhaps assigned TRBD1 or TRBD2 (5 bases each). This CDR3 has 14 amino acids. The V gene lost 4 bases and the J gene lost 6 bases, with 14 bases spanning the gap. Germline lookup yields CDR1 SGHTA and CDR2 FQGNSA. The CDR3 region has the DNA TGTGCCAGCAGCTACCGGGGCCAGCGGGATACGCAGTATTTT. Translated, it gives CASSYRGQRDTQYF.

This clonotype appeared many times. The rearrangement uses TRBV6-2 or TRBV6-3 and TRBJ1-1; unclear D gene. The CDR3 sequence is 17 residues long. The V end lost 2 bases, the J end lost 2 bases, and 18 bases lay between the germline ends. Germline V lookup: CDR1 MNHEY, CDR2 SVGEGT. For the CDR3, the DNA is TGTGCCAGCAGTTACACCCCCCCCTCCGACGGAAACACTGAAGCTTTCTTT. Translating it yields CASSYTPPSDGNTEAFF.